Sequencing of this TCR beta chain was carried out in a study of T cell responses to AZD1222 COVID-19 vaccine. Study conclusions and caveats: Researchers report vaccine-associated CD4 TCRs spanning spike, with dominance at 160-218 and 743-854. White British people made up most donors, females outnumbered males, and clonal diversity was possibly underestimated.

The study pooled second doses at about 4 or about 12 weeks. The repertoire was sequenced with immunoSEQ multiplex PCR; TCRdb's copy has only in-frame clones and lacks some. The profile shows 90,000 to 150,000 clones, roughly 84% of them singletons. As regards this clone: The antigen is not known.

Germline V gene sequence: CDR1 SQVTM, CDR2 ANQGSEA. Trimming took off 3 bases at V and 0 bases at J, with 14 bases between the two ends. This CDR3 region has 15 residues. Sequences were derived from peripheral blood, sampled 28 days after the second AZD1222 dose. V is TRBV29-1 and J is TRBJ1-2; TRBD1 might be the D (5 bases). The sequence was obtained from an adult who received the AZD1222 COVID-19 vaccine. As DNA, the CDR3 is TGCAGCGTTGATATTTTCGGGGCTCCTAACTATGGCTACACCTTC. Translating gives CSVDIFGAPNYGYTF.